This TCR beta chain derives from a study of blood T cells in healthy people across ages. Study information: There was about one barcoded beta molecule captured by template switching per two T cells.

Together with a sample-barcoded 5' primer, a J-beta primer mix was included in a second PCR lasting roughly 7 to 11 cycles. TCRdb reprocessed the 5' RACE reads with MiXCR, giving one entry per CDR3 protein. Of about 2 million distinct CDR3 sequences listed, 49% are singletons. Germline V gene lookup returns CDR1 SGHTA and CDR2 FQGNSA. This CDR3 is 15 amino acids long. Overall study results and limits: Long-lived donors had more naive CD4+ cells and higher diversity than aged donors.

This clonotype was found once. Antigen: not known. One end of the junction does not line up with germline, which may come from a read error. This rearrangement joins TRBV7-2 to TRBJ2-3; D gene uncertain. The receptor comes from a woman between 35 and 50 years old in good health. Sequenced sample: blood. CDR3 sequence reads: CAGSLEAIITDTQYF. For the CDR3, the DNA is TGTGCCGGCAGCTTAGAAGCTATTATCACAGATACGCAGTATTTT. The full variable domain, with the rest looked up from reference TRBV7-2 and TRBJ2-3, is GAGVSQSPSNKVTEKGKDVELRCDPISGHTALYWYRQSLGQGLEFLIYFQGNSAPDKSGLPSDRFSAERTGGSVSTLTIQRTQQEDSAVYLCAGSLEAIITDTQYFGPGTRLTVL.